A selection of T cell receptor beta chains follows, all from one sample in a study of T-cell memory formation after mild COVID-19. TCRdb itself ran the 5' RACE reads through MiXCR, one entry per CDR3 protein. The table records approximately 190,000 distinct CDR3 sequences, about 16% of them present only once. The sample was PBMCs or a T cell subset sorted from them (not recorded which). The origin of the receptors is an adult woman who had mild COVID-19 (a few samples of this study predate the infection). Cell type and time point are not known. Each CDR3 is given with its conserved first and last residue. D genes are given only for firm matches. Part of the rows lack a size; the others show once, few, many or a class for expanded clones.

d_gene	j_gene	v_gene	abundance	CDR3nt	CDR3aa
TRBD2	TRBJ2-3	TRBV29-1	NA	TGCAGCGTTGAAGAGACTAGCGGCTTATGGGATACGCAGTATTTT	CSVEETSGLWDTQYF
NA	TRBJ2-3	TRBV5-1	many	TGCGCCAGCAGCCCAAGGGCAGGGCGGGATACGCAGTATTTT	CASSPRAGRDTQYF
TRBD1	TRBJ1-1	TRBV5-1	many	TGCGCCAGCACGCGGGACAGGCCAAGCTCGAACACTGAAGCTTTCTTT	CASTRDRPSSNTEAFF
TRBD1	TRBJ1-2	TRBV7-2	NA	TGTGCCAGCAGCGCTAGACGGCTACAGGGGACCTACTATGGCTACACCTTC	CASSARRLQGTYYGYTF
NA	TRBJ1-1	TRBV29-1	NA	TGCAGCGGCGAGCAGGGCCCTGAAGCTTTCTTT	CSGEQGPEAFF
TRBD1	TRBJ1-1	TRBV6-6	many	TGTGCCAGCAGTTTTGGACAGGGGGCTATGGCTTTCTTT	CASSFGQGAMAFF
NA	TRBJ2-5	TRBV5-4	few	TGTGCCAGCAGCTTGGCAGAAACCAAAGAGACCCAGTACTTC	CASSLAETKETQYF
NA	TRBJ2-7	TRBV5-1	NA	TGCGCCAGCAGTACCCTGAGCGGTTCCTACGAGCAGTACTTC	CASSTLSGSYEQYF
NA	TRBJ2-1	TRBV7-2	NA	TGTGCCAGCAGCTTAGTTGGGAGAAATGAGCAGTTCTTC	CASSLVGRNEQFF
NA	TRBJ2-7	TRBV12-3/TRBV12-4	few	TGTGCCAGCAGGGGCCGGGACGGAGGCTACGAGCAGTACTTC	CASRGRDGGYEQYF
NA	TRBJ2-5	TRBV5-1	few	TGCGCCAGCAGCTTAGGGAAGGTGCGAGAGACCCAGTACTTC	CASSLGKVRETQYF
NA	TRBJ1-2	TRBV29-1	NA	TGCAGCGTTTCGGACAGCCGTTATGGCTACACCTTC	CSVSDSRYGYTF
NA	TRBJ2-1	TRBV4-2	many	TGTGCCAGCAGCCAAGACCCAGGGGACAATGAGCAGTTCTTC	CASSQDPGDNEQFF
NA	TRBJ1-4	TRBV25-1	few	TGTGCCAGCACGGGTGAATTGAGAGGGGCAGGAAAACTGTTTTTT	CASTGELRGAGKLFF
NA	TRBJ2-1	TRBV6-6	NA	TGTGCCAGCAGTTATTTCACGGGGTACAATGAGCAGTTCTTC	CASSYFTGYNEQFF
NA	TRBJ2-5	TRBV11-2	NA	TGTGCCAGCAGCCTCGGGAGCGGGCGGGCCCCGGCGACCCAGTACTTC	CASSLGSGRAPATQYF
TRBD1	TRBJ1-1	TRBV5-1	few	TGCGCCAGCAGCCCAGGGGGCACCACTGAAGCTTTCTTT	CASSPGGTTEAFF
NA	TRBJ1-2	TRBV6-5	few	TGTGCCACCCCGGGGCGGGTGGGTTTCTATGGCTACACCTTC	CATPGRVGFYGYTF
NA	TRBJ1-3	TRBV2	many	TGTGCCAGCAGTGGACCGGGGGTCCGCTCTGGAAACACCATATATTTT	CASSGPGVRSGNTIYF
NA	TRBJ2-7	TRBV7-2	NA	TGTGCCAGCAGCGGAAGCCGGGACATCCACGAGCAGTACTTC	CASSGSRDIHEQYF
TRBD1	TRBJ2-7	TRBV19	NA	TGTGCCAGTGGGGTCACAGGGGGCGCATCCTACGAGCAGTACTTC	CASGVTGGASYEQYF
TRBD1	TRBJ2-7	TRBV24-1	few	TGTGCCACCAGTGACTCCGGGACAGCAGCCTACGAGCAGTACTTC	CATSDSGTAAYEQYF
NA	TRBJ2-5	TRBV7-9	many	TGTGCCAGCAGCTTAGACCCGGGGGAGACCCAGTACTTC	CASSLDPGETQYF
NA	TRBJ1-1	TRBV7-9	few	TGTGCCAGCAGCCTCCAACAGGGTTGGACTGAAGCTTTCTTT	CASSLQQGWTEAFF
TRBD2	TRBJ2-4	TRBV3-1	few	TGTGCCAGCAGCCACACTGTAGCGGGGGGCCTAAACATTCAGTACTTC	CASSHTVAGGLNIQYF
NA	TRBJ1-5	TRBV20-1	NA	TGCAGTGCTAGAGATCCACGAGGGGAGGGCAATCAGCCCCAGCATTTT	CSARDPRGEGNQPQHF
NA	TRBJ2-7	TRBV12-3/TRBV12-4	NA	TGTGCCAGCAGTTTCGTTCCCGGGAACGAGCAGTACTTC	CASSFVPGNEQYF
TRBD2	TRBJ2-3	TRBV5-1	NA	TGCGCCAGCAGCTCCGGCGATGGAGCGGGGGGGTCAGATACGCAGTATTTT	CASSSGDGAGGSDTQYF
TRBD2	TRBJ2-7	TRBV4-3	few	TGCGCCAGCAGCCAAGACTGGCCAGCGGGAGTAGCCTACGAGCAGTACTTC	CASSQDWPAGVAYEQYF
NA	TRBJ1-2	TRBV12-3/TRBV12-4	once	TGTGCCAGCAGTCAAGAGACAGCGTATGCCTACACCTTC	CASSQETAYAYTF
NA	TRBJ2-2	TRBV9	medium-sized	TGTGCCAGCACCCCTGTTCAGGGGGGGCTGGTCGGGGAGCTGTTTTTT	CASTPVQGGLVGELFF
TRBD1	TRBJ1-2	TRBV7-2	NA	TGTGCCATCAGCAACAGGGGGACTAACTATGGCTACACCTTC	CAISNRGTNYGYTF
NA	TRBJ2-1	TRBV7-8	few	TGTGCCAGCAGCTTACCGTCAGGGCAAGTGCAGTTCTTC	CASSLPSGQVQFF
NA	TRBJ2-5	TRBV5-1	NA	TGCGCCAGCAGCTTGGGTGGGACCTCTCAAGAGACCCAGTACTTC	CASSLGGTSQETQYF
TRBD2	TRBJ2-7	TRBV7-9	NA	TGTGCCAGCAGTCTTAGCGGGAGGTCGTACGAGCAGTACTTC	CASSLSGRSYEQYF
TRBD2	TRBJ2-2	TRBV4-2	NA	TGTGCCAGCAGCCAAGATTTCGCGGGAGTAGGCACCGGGGAGCTGTTTTTT	CASSQDFAGVGTGELFF
NA	TRBJ1-5	TRBV12-3/TRBV12-4	few	TGTGCCAGCAGTTTAGGAGGGGCCAGCAATCAGCCCCAGCATTTT	CASSLGGASNQPQHF
TRBD2	TRBJ2-3	TRBV10-3	NA	TGTGCCATCAGTAGAGGGACTAGCGGGAGTTATACAGATACGCAGTATTTT	CAISRGTSGSYTDTQYF
TRBD1	TRBJ1-5	TRBV29-1	NA	TGCAGCGTCCAGACAGGGGGTCAGCCCCAGCATTTT	CSVQTGGQPQHF
TRBD1	TRBJ1-6	TRBV3-1	NA	TGTGCCAGCAGCCATGGGGGGACAGATAATTCACCCCTCCACTTT	CASSHGGTDNSPLHF
TRBD1	TRBJ1-1	TRBV5-1	NA	TGCGCCAGCGGAACCGGGACAGGGGGCACTGAAGCTTTCTTT	CASGTGTGGTEAFF
TRBD2	TRBJ2-7	TRBV4-1	few	TGCGCCAGCAGCCAAGATTTCGGACTAGCGGGGCCAAAATACTACGAGCAGTACTTC	CASSQDFGLAGPKYYEQYF
NA	TRBJ2-5	TRBV20-1	few	TGCAGTGCTAGAGATAGTGGTTTGCGGGAGACCCAGTACTTC	CSARDSGLRETQYF
TRBD2	TRBJ2-3	TRBV7-2	few	TGTGCCAGCAGTGACAGACTAGCGGCTTCAGATACGCAGTATTTT	CASSDRLAASDTQYF
TRBD1	TRBJ2-7	TRBV20-1	few	TGCAGTGCTAGAGAAGACAGGGACTACGAGCAGTACTTC	CSAREDRDYEQYF
TRBD1	TRBJ1-5	TRBV6-5	NA	TGTGCCAGCAGTAAACAGGGGGGATTCTATAGCAATCAGCCCCAGCATTTT	CASSKQGGFYSNQPQHF
TRBD1	TRBJ2-7	TRBV4-1	many	TGCGCCAGCAGCCGGCCGGGACAGGGCTACGAGCAGTACTTC	CASSRPGQGYEQYF
NA	TRBJ2-3	TRBV10-3	few	TGTGCCATCTCGCCAGCTAGCACAGATACGCAGTATTTT	CAISPASTDTQYF
NA	TRBJ1-1	TRBV5-1	medium-sized	TGCGCCAGCAGCTTGAAAGGGACACCCCCTGAAGCTTTCTTT	CASSLKGTPPEAFF
NA	TRBJ2-7	TRBV12-3/TRBV12-4	many	TGTGCCAGCAGTCCGACAGCAACCTACGAGCAGTACTTC	CASSPTATYEQYF